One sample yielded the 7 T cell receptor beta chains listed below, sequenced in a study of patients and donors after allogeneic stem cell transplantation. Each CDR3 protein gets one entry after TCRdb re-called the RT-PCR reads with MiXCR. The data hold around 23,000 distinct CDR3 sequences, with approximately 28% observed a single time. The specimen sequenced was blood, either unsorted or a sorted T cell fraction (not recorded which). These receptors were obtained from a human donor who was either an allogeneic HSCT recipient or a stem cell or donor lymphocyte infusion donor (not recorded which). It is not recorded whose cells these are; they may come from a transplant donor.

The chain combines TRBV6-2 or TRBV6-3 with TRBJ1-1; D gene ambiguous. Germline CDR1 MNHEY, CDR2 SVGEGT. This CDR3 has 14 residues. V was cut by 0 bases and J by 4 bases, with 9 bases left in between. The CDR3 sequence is CASSYSRGFTEAFF. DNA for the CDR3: TGTGCCAGCAGTTACTCCAGAGGCTTCACTGAAGCTTTCTTT.

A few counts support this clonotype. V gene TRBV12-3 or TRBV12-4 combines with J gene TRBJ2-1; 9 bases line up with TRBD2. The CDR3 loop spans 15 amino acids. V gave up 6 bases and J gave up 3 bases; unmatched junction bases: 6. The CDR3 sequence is CASSGAGGLYNEQFF. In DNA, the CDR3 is TGTGCCAGCAGCGGAGCGGGGGGCCTCTACAATGAGCAGTTCTTC.

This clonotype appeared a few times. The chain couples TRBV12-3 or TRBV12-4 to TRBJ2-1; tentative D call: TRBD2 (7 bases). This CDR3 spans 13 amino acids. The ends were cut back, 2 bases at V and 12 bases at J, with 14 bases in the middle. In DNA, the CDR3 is TGTGCCAGCAGTTTAATCGGGGGGCAGGGGCAGTTCTTC. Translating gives CASSLIGGQGQFF.

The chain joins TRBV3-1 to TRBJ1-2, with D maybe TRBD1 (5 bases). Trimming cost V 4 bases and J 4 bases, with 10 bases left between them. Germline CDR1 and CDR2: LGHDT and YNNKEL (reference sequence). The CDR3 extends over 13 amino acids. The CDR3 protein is CASSRDASYGYTF. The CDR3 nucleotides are TGTGCCAGCAGCCGGGACGCTTCCTATGGCTACACCTTC. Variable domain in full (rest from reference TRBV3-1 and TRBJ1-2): DTAVSQTPKYLVTQMGNDKSIKCEQNLGHDTMYWYKQDSKKFLKIMFSYNNKELIINETVPNRFSPKSPDKAHLNLHINSLELGDSAVYFCASSRDASYGYTFGSGTRLTVV.

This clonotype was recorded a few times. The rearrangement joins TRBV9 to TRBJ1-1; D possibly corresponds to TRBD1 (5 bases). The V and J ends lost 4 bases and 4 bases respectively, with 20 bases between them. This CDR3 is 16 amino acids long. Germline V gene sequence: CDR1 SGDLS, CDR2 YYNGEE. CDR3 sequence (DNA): TGTGCCAGCAGCCCTTCCGGGACCCTGACGGGCACTGAAGCTTTCTTT. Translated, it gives CASSPSGTLTGTEAFF. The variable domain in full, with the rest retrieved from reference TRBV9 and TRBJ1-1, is DSGVTQTPKHLITATGQRVTLRCSPRSGDLSVYWYQQSLDQGLQFLIQYYNGEERAKGNILERFSAQQFPDLHSELNLSSLELGDSALYFCASSPSGTLTGTEAFFGQGTRLTVV.

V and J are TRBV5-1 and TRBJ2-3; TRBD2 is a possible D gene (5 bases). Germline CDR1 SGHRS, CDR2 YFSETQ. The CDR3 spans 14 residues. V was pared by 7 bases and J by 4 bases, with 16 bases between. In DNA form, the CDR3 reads TGCGCCAGCTGCTCGGAGGCGGTGGCAGATACGCAGTATTTT. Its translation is CASCSEAVADTQYF.

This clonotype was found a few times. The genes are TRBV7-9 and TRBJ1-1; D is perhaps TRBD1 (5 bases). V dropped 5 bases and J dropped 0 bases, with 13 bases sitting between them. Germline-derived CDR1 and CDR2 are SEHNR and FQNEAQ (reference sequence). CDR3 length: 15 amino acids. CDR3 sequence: CASSPDRVMNTEAFF. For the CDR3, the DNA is TGTGCCAGCAGCCCCGACAGAGTGATGAACACTGAAGCTTTCTTT.